The 24 T cell receptor beta chains in this list originate from one sample, sequenced in a study of blood T cell repertoires in COVID-19. Here immunoSEQ multiplex PCR was the method, and the copy in TCRdb shows in-frame clones only, minus some. The sample lists around 140,000 clones; 70% to 80% were seen once. The sequenced sample was peripheral blood. Receptors originate from an elderly woman with active or convalescent COVID-19.

This chain joins TRBV29-1 and TRBJ1-5; TRBD1 is a possible D gene (6 bases). There are 12 residues in the CDR3. Trimming took 4 bases from V and 6 from J, leaving 10 bases between them. Germline CDR1 reads SQVTM; CDR2 reads ANQGSEA. Here the CDR3 reads CSVGDIGQPQHF. The CDR3 DNA follows: TGCAGCGTTGGGGACATAGGTCAGCCCCAGCATTTT.

The rearrangement uses TRBV4-3 and TRBJ2-1; D remains ambiguous. The CDR3 extends over 13 amino acids. CDR1 and CDR2 (germline): LGHNA, YSLEER. Trimming left V 4 bases short and J 5 bases short, with 9 bases between. The CDR3 here is CASSPRNDNEQFF. The CDR3 DNA reads TGCGCCAGCAGCCCGCGGAATGACAATGAGCAGTTCTTC.

This clone was seen once. This chain links TRBV24-1 with TRBJ2-2; tentatively, D is TRBD1 (6 bases). The germline V and J ends were trimmed by 4 bases and 4 bases, with 12 bases remaining between them. The germline gives CDR1 KGHDR, CDR2 SFDVKD. CDR3 length equals 15 residues. CDR3 DNA: TGTGCCACCAGTGACCCCAGGACAGTCACCGGGGAGCTGTTTTTT. Translating gives CATSDPRTVTGELFF.

A word on this clone: Other nucleotide sequences from this sample produce the same CDR3. The chain joins TRBV7-2 to TRBJ1-5; tentatively, D is TRBD1 (5 bases). CDR3 length equals 14 residues. Germline assignment: CDR1 SGHTA and CDR2 FQGNSA. V was clipped by 5 bases and J by 2 bases, with 10 bases between them. CDR3 nucleotides: TGTGCCAGCAGCCTCGGGGGGGGCAATCAGCCCCAGCATTTT. Protein: CASSLGGGNQPQHF. The whole variable domain, remainder taken from reference TRBV7-2 and TRBJ1-5, is GAGVSQSPSNKVTEKGKDVELRCDPISGHTALYWYRQSLGQGLEFLIYFQGNSAPDKSGLPSDRFSAERTGGSVSTLTIQRTQQEDSAVYLCASSLGGGNQPQHFGDGTRLSIL.

V and J are TRBV13 and TRBJ2-7; TRBD2 agrees at 8 bases. Germline assignment: CDR1 PRHDT and CDR2 FYEKMQ (reference sequence). The CDR3 is made up of 17 amino acids. V gave up 8 bases and J gave up 0 bases; unmatched junction bases: 15. For the CDR3, the DNA is TGTGCCAGCGAAGGGGGGCGGGGGGCCCCACACTCCTACGAGCAGTACTTC. Protein product: CASEGGRGAPHSYEQYF.

This clone was counted only a few times. This sequence joins TRBV4-1 and TRBJ2-7; tentatively, D is TRBD1 (5 bases). Trimming left V 2 bases short and J 1 base short, with 6 bases between. Germline CDR1 reads MGHRA; CDR2 reads YSYEKL. This CDR3 has 13 amino acids. DNA for the CDR3: TGCGCCAGCAGCCAATCAGGGTCCTACGAGCAGTACTTC. Translation: CASSQSGSYEQYF.

V and J are TRBV10-3 and TRBJ1-2, with no clear D. CDR3 length: 14 residues. The V gene lost 0 bases and the J gene lost 3 bases, with 8 bases spanning the gap. Germline CDR1 is ENHRY and CDR2 is SYGVKD. The CDR3 DNA reads as TGTGCCATCAGTGAGTCGAAACGGTACTATGGCTACACCTTC. Protein: CAISESKRYYGYTF.

The chain links TRBV7-2 to TRBJ1-2, with 7 bases aligning to TRBD1. V trimming: 4 bases; J trimming: 7 bases; junction bases outside the gene matches: 9. Per germline, CDR1 SGHTA and CDR2 FQGNSA. This CDR3 spans 14 amino acids. The CDR3 sequence: CASSSSRDSSGYTF. In DNA form, the CDR3 reads TGTGCCAGCAGCTCATCCCGGGACAGCAGTGGCTACACCTTC.

This rearrangement joins TRBV18 to TRBJ2-5; D perhaps matches TRBD2 (5 bases). From germline, CDR1 is KGHSH and CDR2 LQKENI. With 2 bases removed from V and 1 base from J, the gap between germline ends came to 8 bases. The CDR3 length is 14 residues. CDR3 loop: CASSPAGRQETQYF. The CDR3 nucleotides read TGTGCCAGCTCACCAGCGGGCCGCCAAGAGACCCAGTACTTC.

This clone occurred once. The J gene is TRBJ2-2, the V gene TRBV2; perhaps TRBD2 as D (6 bases). Germline V gene lookup returns CDR1 SNHLY and CDR2 FYNNEI. Trimming took off 3 bases at V and 5 bases at J, with 16 bases between the two ends. The CDR3 has 16 residues. CDR3 sequence: CASSDLGPAGTGELFF. CDR3 sequence (DNA): TGTGCCAGCAGTGATTTGGGCCCCGCGGGGACCGGGGAGCTGTTTTTT.

The rearrangement uses TRBV10-3 and TRBJ1-1, with 9 bases lining up with TRBD1. Germline loops: CDR1 ENHRY, CDR2 SYGVKD. J lost 1 base, V lost 6 bases, and 0 bases had no gene match. CDR3 length: 13 amino acids. CDR3 nucleotides: TGTGCCATCAGACAGGGGGCGAACACTGAAGCTTTCTTT. As protein: CAIRQGANTEAFF.

This clone was seen more than once but under ten times. The chain uses TRBV27 and TRBJ1-2; 8 bases match TRBD1. Looked up from germline, CDR1 is MNHEY and CDR2 is SMNVEV (reference sequence). The CDR3 spans 13 residues. V lost 0 bases and J lost 8; bases outside the gene matches: 2. The CDR3 spells CASSLSDRDGYTF. The CDR3 DNA follows: TGTGCCAGCAGTTTATCGGACAGGGACGGCTACACCTTC.

The CDR3 is CASSPRTGLSANVLTF. CDR3 DNA: TGTGCCAGCTCACCTCGAACAGGGCTTAGCGCCAACGTCCTGACTTTC. This chain links TRBV18 with TRBJ2-6, with D possibly TRBD1 on 6 matching bases. This CDR3 is built from 16 residues. Germline loops: CDR1 KGHSH, CDR2 LQKENI. Trimming cost V 3 bases and J 7 bases, with 16 bases left between them.

The chain has TRBV29-1 and TRBJ1-2, with 7 bases that match TRBD1. V gave up 7 bases and J gave up 2 bases; unmatched junction bases: 10. CDR1 and CDR2 from the germline V gene are SQVTM and ANQGSEA. This CDR3 spans 14 amino acids. CDR3 nucleotide sequence: TGCAGCGCCTACCGACAGGGATCGAACTATGGCTACACCTTC. This translates into CSAYRQGSNYGYTF.

The chain couples TRBV27 to TRBJ2-3; TRBD1 might be the D (7 bases). Per germline, CDR1 MNHEY and CDR2 SMNVEV (reference sequence). This CDR3 is 14 amino acids long. The ends were cut back, 4 bases at V and 4 bases at J, with 12 bases in the middle. The CDR3 region is CASSSGGGPDTQYF. DNA of the CDR3: TGTGCCAGCAGTTCAGGGGGAGGACCAGATACGCAGTATTTT.

The V gene is TRBV7-2, the J gene TRBJ2-5; TRBD2 is a possible D gene (7 bases). The V gene's germline CDR1 is SGHTA and CDR2 FQGNSA. V lost 2 bases to trimming and J lost 3 bases, with 13 bases between them. The CDR3 is made up of 15 amino acids. The CDR3 nucleotides are TGTGCCAGCAGCTTAATCACAGGGAGGGAAGAGACCCAGTACTTC. Amino acid sequence: CASSLITGREETQYF.

This chain uses TRBV5-1 with TRBJ2-5, with D possibly TRBD1 on 6 matching bases. This CDR3 region has 11 residues. V was trimmed by 5 bases and J by 5 bases, leaving 7 bases between them. Germline CDR1 and CDR2: SGHRS and YFSETQ. The CDR3 DNA sequence: TGCGCCAGCAGAGGGGGTGAGACCCAGTACTTC. Its translation is CASRGGETQYF.

The V gene is TRBV18, the J gene TRBJ2-1; D remains unclear. Germline CDR1 is KGHSH and CDR2 is LQKENI. The CDR3 has 13 residues. The ends were cut back, 4 bases at V and 0 bases at J, with 4 bases in the middle. The CDR3, as DNA: TGTGCCAGCTCACAGAGCTCCTACAATGAGCAGTTCTTC. It yields the protein CASSQSSYNEQFF.

The chain uses TRBV7-9 and TRBJ1-2; 8 bases line up with TRBD1. This CDR3 comprises 14 residues. Germline V gene data show CDR1 as SEHNR and CDR2 as FQNEAQ (reference sequence). The V segment lost 2 bases and the J segment 6 bases; nucleotides outside the gene matches: 5. In nucleotides, the CDR3 is TGTGCCAGCAGCTTAAAAGGACAGGGCGATGGCTACACCTTC. Encoded protein: CASSLKGQGDGYTF.

The rearrangement links TRBV6-5 to TRBJ1-4; D unclear. CDR1 and CDR2 from the germline V gene are MNHEY and SVGAGI. The V end lost 6 bases, the J end lost 7 bases, and 15 bases lay between the germline ends. CDR3 length: 14 amino acids. The CDR3 nucleotides read TGTGCCAGCAGCCGTTTTACGGGAGGTGAAAAACTGTTTTTT. It translates to CASSRFTGGEKLFF.

The J gene is TRBJ1-2, the V gene TRBV2, with a tentative D call TRBD1 (6 bases). Germline lookup yields CDR1 SNHLY and CDR2 FYNNEI. The CDR3 spans 14 residues. V was shortened by 2 bases and J by 3 bases, with 10 bases between the two germline ends. CDR3 DNA sequence: TGTGCCAGCAGTGAAAGGACAGATTACTATGGCTACACCTTC. It encodes CASSERTDYYGYTF.

V and J are TRBV7-3 and TRBJ2-7, with 8 bases fitting TRBD1. Trimming removed 5 bases from V and 3 bases from J; junction bases left unmatched: 3. CDR1 is SGHTA, CDR2 FQGTGA, per germline. The CDR3 sequence is 13 residues long. CDR3 coding DNA: TGTGCCAGCAGCGCGACAGGGGACTACGAGCAGTACTTC. This codes for CASSATGDYEQYF.

The chain combines TRBV9 with TRBJ1-4; TRBD1 matches at 10 bases. CDR3 length equals 14 residues. In germline, CDR1 is SGDLS, CDR2 YYNGEE. The junction had 3 bases not matched to a gene; V was cut back by 3 bases and J by 7 bases. The CDR3 protein is CASSAGQGREKLFF. CDR3 coding DNA: TGTGCCAGCAGCGCGGGACAGGGGCGTGAAAAACTGTTTTTT. The whole variable domain, remainder taken from reference TRBV9 and TRBJ1-4, is DSGVTQTPKHLITATGQRVTLRCSPRSGDLSVYWYQQSLDQGLQFLIQYYNGEERAKGNILERFSAQQFPDLHSELNLSSLELGDSALYFCASSAGQGREKLFFGSGTQLSVL.

There are a few counts of this clone. The chain uses TRBV29-1 and TRBJ2-1; D remains unclear. Deletions cut 7 bases from V and 8 bases from J, with 15 bases between. Germline CDR1 and CDR2: SQVTM and ANQGSEA. This CDR3 has 12 residues. The CDR3 bases are TGCAGCGCAAAACTGGGCGTTGATGAGCAGTTCTTC. This translates into CSAKLGVDEQFF.